These 14 T cell receptor beta chains were sequenced from one sample in a study of blood T cell repertoires in COVID-19. Produced via immunoSEQ multiplex PCR; TCRdb's table is partial and in-frame only. The table records some 130,000 clones, roughly 90% of them present only once. Material for sequencing was peripheral blood. These receptors came from a man in his 60s with COVID-19, enrolled during active disease.

CDR3 nucleotides: TGTGCCAGCAGTTACGTGGGGACTAGCGGGAGTGGCGAGCAGTACTTC. Protein sequence: CASSYVGTSGSGEQYF. The chain uses TRBV6-2 or TRBV6-3 and TRBJ2-7; 14 bases match TRBD2. This CDR3 is 16 amino acids long. Unmatched junction bases numbered 6, after V lost 2 bases and J lost 6 bases. Germline V gene lookup returns CDR1 MNHEY and CDR2 SVGEGT.

Here the CDR3 reads CSVAEDMNTEAFF. CDR3 in DNA: TGCAGCGTTGCCGAGGATATGAACACTGAAGCTTTCTTT. The chain uses TRBV29-1 and TRBJ1-1; unclear D gene. The length of the CDR3 is 13 residues. Per germline, CDR1 SQVTM and CDR2 ANQGSEA. V lost 4 bases, J lost 0 bases, and 9 bases lay in between. Drawing the rest from reference TRBV29-1 and TRBJ1-1, the complete variable domain is SAVISQKPSRDICQRGTSLTIQCQVDSQVTMMFWYRQQPGQSLTLIATANQGSEATYESGFVIDKFPISRPNLTFSTLTVSNMSPEDSSIYLCSVAEDMNTEAFFGQGTRLTVV.

The chain recombines TRBV5-4 with TRBJ2-4; D is possibly TRBD2 (6 bases). Trimming shortened V by 1 base and J by 0 bases, and 11 bases separated the two germline ends. Germline V gene lookup returns CDR1 SGHNT and CDR2 YYREEE (reference sequence). The CDR3 spans 16 residues. For the CDR3, the DNA is TGTGCCAGCAGCTTGAGTAGCGGACTAGCCAAAAACATTCAGTACTTC. It translates to CASSLSSGLAKNIQYF.

The rearrangement links TRBV5-6 to TRBJ1-6, with D maybe TRBD1 (6 bases). Germline CDR1 SGHDT, CDR2 YYEEEE. V lost 2 bases, J lost 10 bases, and 22 bases lay in between. The CDR3 is 17 amino acids. The CDR3 here is CASSFSGEPSRGSPLHF. In DNA, the CDR3 is TGTGCCAGCAGCTTCTCAGGGGAACCCTCTAGAGGGTCACCCCTCCACTTT.

The V and J genes are TRBV30 and TRBJ1-5, with TRBD1 matching 9 bases. This CDR3 has 16 amino acids. Germline V CDR1 and CDR2: GTSNPN, SVGIG (reference sequence). V shed 5 bases, J shed 3 bases, and the junction held 11 bases outside the gene matches. The CDR3 region has the DNA TGTGCCTGGGGCCGGGGGGGGACAGGGATCAATCAGCCCCAGCATTTT. Its translation: CAWGRGGTGINQPQHF.

The chain has TRBV9 and TRBJ1-3; weak D call: TRBD1 (6 bases). The CDR3 covers 16 residues. The V and J ends lost 4 bases and 0 bases respectively, with 14 bases between them. Looked up from germline, CDR1 is SGDLS and CDR2 is YYNGEE. The CDR3: CASSTTGDSSGNTIYF. Written as DNA, the CDR3 is TGTGCCAGCAGCACGACAGGCGATAGCTCTGGAAACACCATATATTTT.

This clone appeared once. This chain links TRBV10-2 with TRBJ2-2; no firm D call. The CDR3 consists of 13 residues. Trimming shortened V by 3 bases and J by 6 bases, and 8 bases separated the two germline ends. CDR1 is WSHSY, CDR2 SAAADI, per germline. CDR3 in DNA: TGCGCCAGCAGTGAATTAGCTGCCGGGGAGCTGTTTTTT. Translation gives CASSELAAGELFF.

Details on this clone: Other DNA sequences in the same sample also yield this CDR3. V gene TRBV12-3 or TRBV12-4 combines with J gene TRBJ1-1; D is unresolved. The CDR3 runs to 13 residues. V dropped 3 bases and J dropped 1 base, with 6 bases sitting between them. CDR3 DNA: TGTGCCAGCAGTTTCGGAGGGAACACTGAAGCTTTCTTT. Protein: CASSFGGNTEAFF.

The chain uses TRBV30 and TRBJ1-5; D is ambiguous. This CDR3 has 13 residues. Germline lookup yields CDR1 GTSNPN and CDR2 SVGIG (reference sequence). The V and J ends lost 5 bases and 6 bases respectively, with 14 bases between them. The CDR3 is CAWASEGSQPQHF. The CDR3 coding sequence is TGTGCCTGGGCATCCGAGGGAAGTCAGCCCCAGCATTTT. Using reference TRBV30 and TRBJ1-5 for the parts outside the CDR3, the full variable domain is SQTIHQWPATLVQPVGSPLSLECTVEGTSNPNLYWYRQAAGRGLQLLFYSVGIGQISSEVPQNLSASRPQDRQFILSSKKLLLSDSGFYLCAWASEGSQPQHFGDGTRLSIL.

This clone appeared a single time. This rearrangement joins TRBV12-3 or TRBV12-4 to TRBJ1-6, with TRBD1 matching 7 bases. Trimming removed 4 bases from V and 7 bases from J; junction bases left unmatched: 1. The CDR3 is 13 residues long. The CDR3 is CASSWGQNSPLHF. CDR3 sequence (DNA): TGTGCCAGCAGTTGGGGACAGAATTCACCCCTCCACTTT.

The genes are TRBV30 and TRBJ2-3; D gene unclear. In germline, CDR1 is GTSNPN, CDR2 SVGIG (reference sequence). The CDR3 has 14 amino acids. V dropped 0 bases and J dropped 2 bases, with 9 bases sitting between them. CDR3 nucleotide sequence: TGTGCCTGGAGTGTACGGAGAGACACAGATACGCAGTATTTT. Its translation is CAWSVRRDTDTQYF.

The count of this clone is one. The rearrangement links TRBV7-9 to TRBJ2-7; TRBD2 aligns across 7 bases. The CDR3 is 13 amino acids. CDR1 SEHNR and CDR2 FQNEAQ come from the germline V gene (reference sequence). Germline trimming cut 5 bases from V and 0 bases from J; bases unmatched to any gene: 1. CDR3: CASSGGGSYEQYF. The DNA of the CDR3 is TGTGCCAGCAGCGGCGGGGGCTCCTACGAGCAGTACTTC.

The genes are TRBV10-3 and TRBJ2-3, with 7 nucleotides matching TRBD1. Germline CDR1 and CDR2: ENHRY and SYGVKD. The CDR3 is 18 amino acids. Trimming removed 0 bases from V and 6 bases from J; junction bases left unmatched: 15. The CDR3, as DNA: TGTGCCATCAGTGAGTCCCCCCCGGACAGGCCCCAGGGGGATACGCAGTATTTT. Protein product: CAISESPPDRPQGDTQYF.

The V call is TRBV5-5, the J call TRBJ2-2, with TRBD2 as a possible D gene (6 bases). CDR3 length: 16 residues. CDR1 and CDR2 from the germline V gene are SGHKS and YYEKEE (reference sequence). With 0 bases removed from V and 1 base from J, the gap between germline ends came to 10 bases. This chain's CDR3 is CASSLEGGENTGELFF. As DNA, the CDR3 is TGTGCCAGCAGCTTGGAAGGCGGGGAGAACACCGGGGAGCTGTTTTTT.